These 19 T cell receptor beta chains share one sample of origin, sequenced in a study of cytomegalovirus exposure and HLA in healthy donors. This PCR relied on a set of 60 Vbeta primers and 13 Jbeta primers. Clones were sequenced by immunoSEQ multiplex PCR, and TCRdb holds only the in-frame ones, with some missing. This sample has around 60,000 clones, with approximately 75% found just once. Sequencing was carried out using PBMCs. The receptors shown here come from a man aged 50 to 59 in good health and CMV-seropositive.

This sequence joins TRBV7-9 and TRBJ2-3; 8 bases line up with TRBD2. Germline V gene lookup returns CDR1 SEHNR and CDR2 FQNEAQ (reference sequence). The J segment lost 2 bases and the V segment lost 3 bases, leaving 7 bases of the junction unmatched. CDR3 length: 16 amino acids. Written as DNA, the CDR3 is TGTGCCAGCAGCTTCGGTGCGGGAGGTAACACAGATACGCAGTATTTT. This sequence encodes CASSFGAGGNTDTQYF. The entire variable domain, with the rest obtained from reference TRBV7-9 and TRBJ2-3, is as follows: DTGVSQNPRHKITKRGQNVTFRCDPISEHNRLYWYRQTLGQGPEFLTYFQNEAQLEKSRLLSDRFSAERPKGSFSTLEIQRTEQGDSAMYLCASSFGAGGNTDTQYFGPGTRLTVL.

The chain uses TRBV19 and TRBJ2-1; D is unresolved. Germline-derived CDR1 and CDR2 are LNHDA and SQIVND (reference sequence). With 3 bases removed from V and 0 bases from J, the gap between germline ends came to 6 bases. CDR3 length: 14 amino acids. The DNA of the CDR3 is TGTGCCAGTAGTATCCCGAGCTCCTACAATGAGCAGTTCTTC. Protein product: CASSIPSSYNEQFF.

This chain joins TRBV19 and TRBJ1-2; the match to TRBD1 covers 7 bases. Germline V lookup: CDR1 LNHDA, CDR2 SQIVND (reference sequence). V lost 5 bases and J lost 2; bases outside the gene matches: 2. This CDR3 contains 13 residues. CDR3 bases: TGTGCCAGTAGTCCGACAGGGAACTATGGCTACACCTTC. It yields the protein CASSPTGNYGYTF.

The chain joins TRBV19 to TRBJ2-7, with TRBD2 matching over 14 bases. Germline CDR1 and CDR2: LNHDA and SQIVND (reference sequence). CDR3 length: 14 amino acids. The V segment lost 8 bases and the J segment 0 bases; nucleotides outside the gene matches: 0. CDR3 protein: CASGLAGGSYEQYF. DNA for the CDR3: TGTGCCAGTGGACTAGCGGGAGGCTCCTACGAGCAGTACTTC.

This clone was found once. The conserved phenylalanine or tryptophan is not found at the CDR3 terminus, so this likely reflects a read error. This rearrangement joins TRBV30 to TRBJ1-4; TRBD1 matches 8 bases. The trim removed 1 base at V and 8 bases at J, leaving 9 bases unmatched. From germline, CDR1 is GTSNPN and CDR2 SVGIG (reference sequence). There are 15 residues in the CDR3. This CDR3 reads CAWSAIGTGQEKLFV. The CDR3 DNA reads TGTGCCTGGAGTGCCATAGGGACAGGACAGGAAAAACTGTTTGTT.

V gene TRBV18 combines with J gene TRBJ2-1, with 7 bases that match TRBD2. The CDR3 is made up of 19 amino acids. The germline CDR1 and CDR2 sequences are KGHSH and LQKENI. The trim removed 1 base at V and 0 bases at J, leaving 12 bases unmatched. CDR3 nucleotides: TGTGCCAGCTCACCACGTCCGCTAGCGGTACTGAGCTCCTACAATGAGCAGTTCTTC. Encoded protein: CASSPRPLAVLSSYNEQFF. The full variable domain, completed using reference TRBV18 and TRBJ2-1, is NAGVMQNPRHLVRRRGQEARLRCSPMKGHSHVYWYRQLPEEGLKFMVYLQKENIIDESGMPKERFSAEFPKEGPSILRIQQVVRGDSAAYFCASSPRPLAVLSSYNEQFFGPGTRLTVL.

The CDR3 sequence: CATPLEASGEQFF. The CDR3 DNA follows: TGTGCCACCCCTCTCGAGGCGTCGGGAGAGCAGTTCTTC. The chain is built from TRBV2 and TRBJ2-1; tentatively, D is TRBD2 (5 bases). V was pared by 10 bases and J by 10 bases, with 20 bases between. The CDR3 has 13 amino acids. Germline CDR1 SNHLY, CDR2 FYNNEI.

This clone is a singleton in its sample. This chain connects TRBV19 to TRBJ1-2, with TRBD1 identical over 9 bases. V dropped 5 bases and J dropped 0; count of bases not matched to a gene: 10. CDR3 length equals 17 residues. The germline V gene has CDR1 LNHDA and CDR2 SQIVND (reference sequence). DNA of the CDR3: TGTGCCAGTAGTCGTTGGACAGGGGTCCAAGCTAACTATGGCTACACCTTC. This encodes CASSRWTGVQANYGYTF.

This chain links TRBV4-3 with TRBJ1-1; D may be TRBD1 (5 bases). This CDR3 contains 14 residues. Germline assignment: CDR1 LGHNA and CDR2 YSLEER. Trimming stripped 1 base from V and 4 bases from J, with 10 bases between. This CDR3 reads CASSQVPGGTEAFF. The CDR3, as DNA: TGCGCCAGCAGCCAAGTCCCCGGGGGCACTGAAGCTTTCTTT.

The chain has TRBV30 and TRBJ1-6, with 8 bases identical to TRBD1. Germline CDR1 GTSNPN, CDR2 SVGIG (reference sequence). The V segment lost 0 bases and the J segment 7 bases; nucleotides outside the gene matches: 5. This CDR3 is 15 amino acids long. The CDR3 spells CAWSVADRGNSPLHF. CDR3 in DNA: TGTGCCTGGAGTGTAGCCGACAGGGGCAATTCACCCCTCCACTTT.

V and J are TRBV6-5 and TRBJ2-3; TRBD2 matches 7 bases. Trimming took 3 bases from V and 4 from J; bases not matched to a gene: 7. Germline V CDR1 and CDR2: MNHEY, SVGAGI. The CDR3 extends over 15 amino acids. The CDR3 loop is CASSYTSASADTQYF. Here the CDR3 DNA reads TGTGCCAGCAGTTATACTAGCGCATCGGCAGATACGCAGTATTTT.

This chain uses TRBV6-1 with TRBJ1-1, with 10 bases identical to TRBD1. V lost 3 bases to trimming and J lost 3 bases; unmatched junction nucleotides: 4. Germline CDR1 reads MNHNS; CDR2 reads SASEGT. CDR3 length equals 15 residues. This CDR3 reads CASSDLGQGYTEAFF. CDR3 sequence (DNA): TGTGCCAGCAGTGATTTGGGACAGGGGTACACTGAAGCTTTCTTT.

This clone was seen just once. The CDR3 here is CASSVADSRGEAKNIQYF. CDR3 DNA: TGTGCCAGCAGCGTAGCTGATTCCAGGGGCGAAGCCAAAAACATTCAGTACTTC. J is TRBJ2-4 and V is TRBV9; tentative D call: TRBD1 (6 bases). V was shortened by 0 bases and J by 0 bases, with 16 bases between the two germline ends. The CDR3 extends over 18 amino acids. CDR1 is SGDLS and CDR2 is YYNGEE in the germline V gene.

The CDR3, as DNA: TGTGCCACCCAGGGAGGGACAGGGCTGACAGATACGCAGTATTTT. Residues: CATQGGTGLTDTQYF. The chain couples TRBV15 to TRBJ2-3, with 9 bases lining up with TRBD1. Germline V gene sequence: CDR1 LNHNV, CDR2 YYDKDF (reference sequence). The length of the CDR3 is 15 residues. V lost 8 bases, J lost 3 bases, and 9 bases stayed unmatched.

V usage is TRBV27 and J usage is TRBJ2-7, with 14 bases aligning to TRBD2. CDR1 is MNHEY and CDR2 is SMNVEV in the germline V gene (reference sequence). V trimming: 6 bases; J trimming: 6 bases; junction bases outside the gene matches: 4. This CDR3 is built from 14 residues. The CDR3 region is CASSQTSGRGEQYF. The CDR3, as DNA: TGTGCCAGCAGCCAGACTAGCGGGAGGGGCGAGCAGTACTTC.

The V call is TRBV9, the J call TRBJ1-2; TRBD1 is a possible D gene (6 bases). CDR1 SGDLS and CDR2 YYNGEE come from the germline V gene. The ends were cut back, 0 bases at V and 4 bases at J, with 13 bases in the middle. This CDR3 comprises 15 residues. The CDR3, as DNA: TGTGCCAGCAGCGTAGGACTGGGGGCGGCCTATGGCTACACCTTC. Its protein is CASSVGLGAAYGYTF.

A note on this clone: A read error is likely, as this CDR3 ends without the conserved phenylalanine or tryptophan. The DNA is omitted, as the CDR3 cannot be located on it reliably, and the CDR3 follows TCRdb's listing. The CDR3 sequence: CAWSARGVSPLQV. The chain employs TRBV30 and TRBJ1-6; TRBD1 is the table's D call, not checked against the DNA. Looked up from germline, CDR1 is GTSNPN and CDR2 is SVGIG (reference sequence). Termini included, the CDR3 measures 13 amino acids.

This clone was counted only a few times. This sequence joins TRBV5-6 and TRBJ2-2; D is ambiguous. The CDR3 contains 13 residues. The V and J ends lost 4 bases and 7 bases respectively, with 11 bases between them. Germline V gene lookup returns CDR1 SGHDT and CDR2 YYEEEE. The DNA for the CDR3 is TGTGCCAGCAGCCCTTACTTCGACGGGGAGCTGTTTTTT. Its protein is CASSPYFDGELFF. The variable domain in full, with the rest retrieved from reference TRBV5-6 and TRBJ2-2, is DAGVTQSPTHLIKTRGQQVTLRCSPKSGHDTVSWYQQALGQGPQFIFQYYEEEERQRGNFPDRFSGHQFPNYSSELNVNALLLGDSALYLCASSPYFDGELFFGEGSRLTVL.

The chain employs TRBV5-1 and TRBJ2-7, with 10 bases that match TRBD1. Trimming at V came to 5 bases and at J to 6 bases, leaving 8 bases not matched to a gene. The length of the CDR3 is 14 residues. The germline CDR1 and CDR2 sequences are SGHRS and YFSETQ. CDR3 nucleotides: TGCGCCAGCAGGGATGGGACAGGGGCGGTCGAGCAGTACTTC. Translated: CASRDGTGAVEQYF.